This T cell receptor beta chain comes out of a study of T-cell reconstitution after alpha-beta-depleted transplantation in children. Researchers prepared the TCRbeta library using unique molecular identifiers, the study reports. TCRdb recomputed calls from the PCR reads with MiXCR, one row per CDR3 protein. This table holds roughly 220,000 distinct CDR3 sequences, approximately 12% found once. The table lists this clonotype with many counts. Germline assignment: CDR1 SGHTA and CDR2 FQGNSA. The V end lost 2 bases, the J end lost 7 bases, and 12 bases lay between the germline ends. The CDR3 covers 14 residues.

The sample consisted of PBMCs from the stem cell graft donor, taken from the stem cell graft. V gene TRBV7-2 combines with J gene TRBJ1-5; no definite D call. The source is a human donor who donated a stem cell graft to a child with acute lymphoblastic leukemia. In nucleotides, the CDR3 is TGTGCCAGCAGCTTATTGTCCTCACAGCAGCCCCAGCATTTT. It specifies CASSLLSSQQPQHF.